The clone carrying this T cell receptor beta chain was seen many times. Its antigen is unidentified. The record originates from a study of T cells in Graves' hyperthyroidism and ophthalmopathy. Notes on the study in general: Blood samples included most of the expanded thyroid clonotypes exceeding 0.001.

The CDR3 regions of TCR beta were amplified from RNA transcripts. A first-round RT-PCR of the TCR CDR3 used the HTBI primer set. TCRdb itself ran the multiplex PCR reads through MiXCR, one entry per CDR3 protein. The sample includes nearly 110,000 distinct CDR3 sequences, roughly 15% of them seen just once. Patients between 18 and 65 years old had hyperthyroidism, newly diagnosed and lasting under 2 months. Trimming took off 3 bases at V and 0 bases at J, with 6 bases between the two ends. CDR3 length equals 13 residues. Germline V CDR1 and CDR2: SNHLY, FYNNEI. Sample: blood. This rearrangement joins TRBV2 to TRBJ2-7; D remains ambiguous. The sequence was obtained from a woman in her forties or fifties with Graves' hyperthyroidism. The chain's CDR3 is CASSEVPSYEQYV. CDR3 nucleotide sequence: TGTGCCAGCAGTGAGGTCCCCTCCTACGAGCAGTACGTC.